This T cell receptor (beta chain) was documented in a study of OX40 agonist ivuxolimab in advanced cancers. Study outcomes and limitations: Both CD4+ and CD8+ T cell populations in blood had undergone clonal expansion by week 6 at 0.1 to 3.0 mg/kg.

The data were produced by immunoSEQ multiplex PCR, yet TCRdb's version contains in-frame clones alone and is incomplete. The profile shows about 73,000 clones, approximately 90% of them singletons. Comments on this clone: As yet, its antigen is unknown.

V gave up 0 bases and J gave up 0 bases; unmatched junction bases: 2. From germline, CDR1 is MGHRA and CDR2 YSYEKL. This CDR3 contains 16 residues. The rearrangement joins TRBV4-1 to TRBJ2-5; 9 bases align to TRBD2. This sequence originates from an adult with an advanced solid tumor such as melanoma, head and neck, liver or kidney cancer. This specimen was CD4+ or CD8+ T cells sorted from blood, taken in a trial of the OX40 agonist ivuxolimab. CDR3 in amino acids: CASSQDGLAYQETQYF. In DNA, the CDR3 is TGCGCCAGCAGCCAAGATGGACTAGCGTACCAAGAGACCCAGTACTTC.